The 20 T cell receptor beta chains given below trace back to one sample, sequenced in a study of T cell responses to AZD1222 COVID-19 vaccine. Sequencing was performed with immunoSEQ multiplex PCR; in TCRdb, only in-frame clones are kept and a portion is missing. The sample comprises about 150,000 clones, around nine tenths of which are singletons, and 18% rests with the top ten. The sequencing here drew on peripheral blood, taken on day 0 of AZD1222 vaccination. Source of these receptors: an adult in good health.

CDR3 sequence (DNA): TGTGCCAGCTCATCTCAGGGAGCTAGCACAGATACGCAGTATTTT. Residues: CASSSQGASTDTQYF. The chain joins TRBV18 to TRBJ2-3; tentatively, D is TRBD1 or TRBD2 (5 bases each). Germline-derived CDR1 and CDR2 are KGHSH and LQKENI. V was trimmed by 5 bases and J by 0 bases, leaving 12 bases between them. This CDR3 has 15 amino acids.

The V gene is TRBV19, the J gene TRBJ2-6; no reliable D call. Germline V CDR1 and CDR2: LNHDA, SQIVND (reference sequence). The CDR3 consists of 14 residues. The V end was cut by 4 bases, the J end by 0 bases, with 4 bases between. In DNA form, the CDR3 reads TGTGCCAGTAGTAAGTCCTCTGGGGCCAACGTCCTGACTTTC. Translation: CASSKSSGANVLTF.

The CDR3 bases are TGTGCCAGCAGCTTGGACCGCTCTGGAAACACCATATATTTT. Translation gives CASSLDRSGNTIYF. The chain joins TRBV5-4 to TRBJ1-3; no firm D call. The CDR3 runs 14 residues. Germline CDR1 reads SGHNT; CDR2 reads YYREEE (reference sequence). Trimming shortened V by 0 bases and J by 0 bases, and 4 bases separated the two germline ends.

V and J are TRBV5-1 and TRBJ2-3; D might be TRBD1 (5 bases). Between the trimmed V and J ends, which lost 2 bases and 2 bases, there was a span of 12 bases. There are 15 residues in the CDR3. Germline V gene lookup returns CDR1 SGHRS and CDR2 YFSETQ. Written as DNA, the CDR3 is TGCGCCAGCAGCTTAGACAGACCAACCACAGATACGCAGTATTTT. Encoded protein: CASSLDRPTTDTQYF. The full variable domain, in which reference TRBV5-1 and TRBJ2-3 provide the parts outside the CDR3, is KAGVTQTPRYLIKTRGQQVTLSCSPISGHRSVSWYQQTPGQGLQFLFEYFSETQRNKGNFPGRFSGRQFSNSRSEMNVSTLELGDSALYLCASSLDRPTTDTQYFGPGTRLTVL.

This clone was seen more than once but under ten times. The V and J genes are TRBV29-1 and TRBJ1-2; D remains ambiguous. V lost 7 bases to trimming and J lost 3 bases, with 12 bases between them. Per germline, CDR1 SQVTM and CDR2 ANQGSEA. There are 12 residues in the CDR3. Here the CDR3 DNA reads TGCAGCGCTAGAGTTTCGGACTATGGCTACACCTTC. Translation: CSARVSDYGYTF.

The chain has TRBV10-3 and TRBJ1-5; 7 bases fit TRBD1. Germline V gives CDR1 ENHRY, CDR2 SYGVKD. The CDR3 has 18 residues. The V gene end was trimmed by 1 base and the J gene end by 0 bases; junction bases not matched to a gene: 9. Here the CDR3 reads CAISEWRQGPYSNQPQHF. The CDR3 nucleotides read TGTGCCATCAGTGAGTGGAGACAGGGACCGTATAGCAATCAGCCCCAGCATTTT.

The J gene is TRBJ2-4, the V gene TRBV18; D gene unclear. In germline, CDR1 is KGHSH, CDR2 LQKENI. V was pared by 3 bases and J by 8 bases, with 11 bases between. CDR3 size: 13 residues. CDR3 residues: CASSPVGRDIQYF. The CDR3 DNA sequence: TGTGCCAGCTCACCGGTAGGAAGGGACATTCAGTACTTC.

The chain carries TRBV11-3 and TRBJ2-7, with D tentatively TRBD1 (5 bases). The V end was cut by 5 bases, the J end by 6 bases, with 17 bases between. The CDR3 has 14 residues. CDR1 and CDR2 from the germline V gene are SGHNT and YENEEA. The CDR3 region is CASSAPGKNREQYF. The DNA for the CDR3 is TGTGCCAGCAGCGCGCCAGGGAAGAATCGCGAGCAGTACTTC.

The DNA of the CDR3 is TGTGCCAGCAGTATCGACAGGGTGGGCGAGCAGTACTTC. Protein: CASSIDRVGEQYF. This sequence joins TRBV27 and TRBJ2-7; 7 nucleotides line up with TRBD1. The CDR3 is 13 residues long. V lost 5 bases to trimming and J lost 6 bases; unmatched junction nucleotides: 7. CDR1 and CDR2 from the germline V gene are MNHEY and SMNVEV (reference sequence).

The V and J genes are TRBV27 and TRBJ1-4; a possible D gene is TRBD1 (6 bases). This CDR3 spans 15 amino acids. Per the germline V gene, CDR1 is MNHEY and CDR2 is SMNVEV (reference sequence). Trimming stripped 7 bases from V and 5 bases from J, with 17 bases between. CDR3 sequence reads: CASKRIGQSNEKLFF. CDR3 DNA: TGTGCCAGCAAAAGGATCGGACAGTCGAATGAAAAACTGTTTTTT.

This clone turned up a few times. The chain uses TRBV30 and TRBJ1-5, with TRBD1 matching 7 bases. V was clipped by 5 bases and J by 5 bases; unmatched bases: 6. Per the germline V gene, CDR1 is GTSNPN and CDR2 is SVGIG (reference sequence). The CDR3 has 13 residues. The CDR3 sequence: CAWAGQADQPQHF. CDR3 sequence (DNA): TGTGCCTGGGCCGGACAGGCAGATCAGCCCCAGCATTTT.

This clone has a single count. J is TRBJ1-6 and V is TRBV18; TRBD1 is a possible D gene (6 bases). There are 15 residues in the CDR3. CDR1 and CDR2 (germline): KGHSH, LQKENI. Trimming took 2 bases from V and 8 from J, leaving 13 bases between them. CDR3 bases: TGTGCCAGCTCACCATCGGACAGTGGGGATTCACCCCTCCACTTT. This encodes CASSPSDSGDSPLHF.

This clone was observed a few times. CDR3 sequence (DNA): TGTGCCAGTAGTATATCCCCCGCGACTGGGGTAAATCAGCCCCAGCATTTT. Protein: CASSISPATGVNQPQHF. V is TRBV19 and J is TRBJ1-5; D is unresolved. The germline V gene has CDR1 LNHDA and CDR2 SQIVND (reference sequence). The length of the CDR3 is 17 residues. V was pared by 2 bases and J by 4 bases, with 18 bases between.

The V gene is TRBV25-1, the J gene TRBJ2-7, with 9 nucleotides matching TRBD1. V gave up 4 bases and J gave up 12 bases; unmatched junction bases: 7. The CDR3 has 12 amino acids. The V gene's germline CDR1 is MGHDK and CDR2 SYGVNS. The CDR3 DNA reads as TGTGCCAGCAGTGTGGACAGGGGAGGGAGGTACTTC. Translating gives CASSVDRGGRYF.

This chain uses TRBV27 with TRBJ1-5, with D unclear. The length of the CDR3 is 17 residues. V lost 6 bases and J lost 0, with 18 bases in between. CDR1 and CDR2 (germline): MNHEY, SMNVEV (reference sequence). In DNA form, the CDR3 reads TGTGCCAGCAGCCCAATGCGGAGCGGTTATAGCAATCAGCCCCAGCATTTT. Translation gives CASSPMRSGYSNQPQHF.

The V call is TRBV5-1, the J call TRBJ2-7; 12 bases agree with TRBD2. This CDR3 region has 16 residues. Unmatched junction bases numbered 4, after V lost 0 bases and J lost 3 bases. Germline CDR1 reads SGHRS; CDR2 reads YFSETQ. For the CDR3, the DNA is TGCGCCAGCAGCTTGGCTACTAGCGGGAGGCTCTACGAGCAGTACTTC. Its protein is CASSLATSGRLYEQYF.

A single count supports this clone. This rearrangement joins TRBV28 to TRBJ2-1; D is uncertain. Between the trimmed V and J ends, which lost 4 bases and 4 bases, there was a span of 14 bases. Germline values: CDR1 MDHEN, CDR2 SYDVKM. The CDR3 has 15 residues. CDR3 DNA: TGTGCCAGCAGTTCCGACAATTCTAGGTACAATGAGCAGTTCTTC. Protein sequence: CASSSDNSRYNEQFF.

Here the CDR3 DNA reads TGTGCCACCAGTGACGGGTGGAAGCCCCAGCATTTT. The encoded protein is CATSDGWKPQHF. The genes are TRBV24-1 and TRBJ1-5; D is undetermined. The germline gives CDR1 KGHDR, CDR2 SFDVKD. CDR3 length: 12 residues. The germline V and J ends were trimmed by 4 bases and 8 bases, with 8 bases remaining between them.

V is TRBV24-1 and J is TRBJ1-1, with D possibly matching TRBD1 (6 bases). The V end lost 12 bases, the J end lost 1 base, and 8 bases lay between the germline ends. There are 11 residues in the CDR3. CDR1 is KGHDR, CDR2 SFDVKD, per germline. CDR3 amino acids: CAVRGNTEAFF. CDR3 in DNA: TGTGCCGTCAGGGGGAACACTGAAGCTTTCTTT.

The V call is TRBV30, the J call TRBJ1-2, with D possibly TRBD1 on 5 matching bases. The germline CDR1 and CDR2 sequences are GTSNPN and SVGIG (reference sequence). The CDR3 spans 15 residues. Trimming took off 5 bases at V and 2 bases at J, with 18 bases between the two ends. CDR3 in amino acids: CAWDPPFQGNYGYTF. The CDR3 nucleotides read TGTGCCTGGGACCCTCCTTTTCAGGGAAACTATGGCTACACCTTC.